The 16 T cell receptor beta chains below come from one sample, sequenced in a study of blood T cell repertoires in COVID-19. The protocol was immunoSEQ multiplex PCR, while the TCRdb copy is restricted to in-frame clones and leaves out a portion. The sample records roughly 300,000 clones, under 95% being singletons. The specimen was PBMCs or T cells enriched from blood (not recorded which). All receptors derive from a woman in her 40s with acute COVID-19.

The rearrangement joins TRBV9 to TRBJ2-3; 7 bases match TRBD1. The length of the CDR3 is 15 residues. CDR1 is SGDLS and CDR2 is YYNGEE in the germline V gene. The V and J ends lost 4 bases and 0 bases, in that order; junction bases with no gene match: 5. DNA for the CDR3: TGTGCCAGCAGCCTCCGGGACAGAAGCACAGATACGCAGTATTTT. This sequence encodes CASSLRDRSTDTQYF.

Written as DNA, the CDR3 is TGTGCCAGCAGCTTAGCCGGCACTAGCTCCTACAATGAGCAGTTCTTC. This encodes CASSLAGTSSYNEQFF. The rearrangement joins TRBV7-6 to TRBJ2-1; perhaps TRBD2 as D (5 bases). V dropped 0 bases and J dropped 0 bases, with 9 bases sitting between them. The CDR3 is 16 residues long. The germline CDR1 and CDR2 sequences are SGHVS and FNYEAQ.

V gene TRBV9 combines with J gene TRBJ2-6; D is perhaps TRBD1 (6 bases). This CDR3 region has 16 residues. The germline V gene encodes CDR1 SGDLS and CDR2 YYNGEE. V shed 0 bases and J shed 0 bases, with 7 bases lying between them. The CDR3 spells CASSVGGLSGANVLTF. The CDR3 nucleotides are TGTGCCAGCAGCGTAGGGGGGCTCTCTGGGGCCAACGTCCTGACTTTC.

The chain links TRBV7-9 to TRBJ2-2; D is possibly TRBD1 (6 bases). The CDR3 is 14 amino acids. Between the trimmed V and J ends, which lost 5 bases and 4 bases, there was a span of 11 bases. Germline V CDR1 and CDR2: SEHNR, FQNEAQ (reference sequence). The CDR3 coding sequence is TGTGCCAGCAGCCCCGACAGGCCCACCGGGGAGCTGTTTTTT. This codes for CASSPDRPTGELFF. Filled out from reference TRBV7-9 and TRBJ2-2, the complete variable domain reads DTGVSQNPRHKITKRGQNVTFRCDPISEHNRLYWYRQTLGQGPEFLTYFQNEAQLEKSRLLSDRFSAERPKGSFSTLEIQRTEQGDSAMYLCASSPDRPTGELFFGEGSRLTVL.

This clone appeared once. This rearrangement joins TRBV18 to TRBJ2-5; 9 positions match TRBD1. The V and J ends lost 6 bases and 9 bases, in that order; junction bases with no gene match: 14. This CDR3 has 15 amino acids. Germline CDR1 reads KGHSH; CDR2 reads LQKENI. CDR3 region: CASSKPGQGSGAQYF. CDR3 coding DNA: TGTGCCAGCTCTAAACCGGGACAGGGAAGTGGGGCCCAGTACTTC.

This clone was seen once. This rearrangement joins TRBV4-1 to TRBJ2-1; the D gene is possibly TRBD2 (5 bases). Germline V gives CDR1 MGHRA, CDR2 YSYEKL. V lost 0 bases and J 7 bases, leaving 19 bases between the germline ends. CDR3 size: 17 residues. CDR3 in amino acids: CASSQDWETSPTNEQFF. The CDR3 coding sequence is TGCGCCAGCAGCCAAGATTGGGAGACTTCTCCCACTAATGAGCAGTTCTTC.

V and J are TRBV27 and TRBJ1-4; the D gene is possibly TRBD1 (6 bases). The germline CDR1 and CDR2 sequences are MNHEY and SMNVEV (reference sequence). Trimming pared 5 bases from V and 8 bases from J, leaving 12 bases between. The CDR3 runs to 13 residues. For the CDR3, the DNA is TGTGCCAGCAGTCCCACAGGGAAAGAAAAACTGTTTTTT. Its protein product is CASSPTGKEKLFF.

In the case of this clone: One junction end disagrees with the germline gene, perhaps due to a read error. Different DNA sequences within this sample yield the same CDR3. This sequence joins TRBV5-4 and TRBJ2-7; 10 positions match TRBD2. The CDR3 has 14 amino acids. The germline V gene has CDR1 SGHNT and CDR2 YYREEE (reference sequence). CDR3 sequence reads: CASSLGLASYEQYF. In nucleotides, the CDR3 is TGTGCCAGCAGTTTGGGACTAGCGTCCTACGAGCAGTACTTC.

This clone occurred once. The chain has TRBV3-1 (or the pseudogene TRBV3-2) and TRBJ1-5; D gene ambiguous. The CDR3 has 14 amino acids. V lost 0 bases and J 4 bases, leaving 7 bases between the germline ends. CDR1 LGHDT and CDR2 YNNKEL come from the germline V gene (reference sequence). CDR3 nucleotide sequence: TGTGCCAGCAGCCAAGATACGGGGAATCAGCCCCAGCATTTT. It is translated as CASSQDTGNQPQHF.

V and J are TRBV7-2 and TRBJ2-7, with a weak D call TRBD1 (5 bases). This CDR3 comprises 12 residues. Germline CDR1 and CDR2: SGHTA and FQGNSA. Trimming pared 2 bases from V and 10 bases from J, leaving 12 bases between. The CDR3 bases are TGTGCCAGCAGCTTATCTGGGGCGGATCAGTACTTC. Its translation: CASSLSGADQYF. Supplemented by reference TRBV7-2 and TRBJ2-7, the full variable domain reads GAGVSQSPSNKVTEKGKDVELRCDPISGHTALYWYRQSLGQGLEFLIYFQGNSAPDKSGLPSDRFSAERTGGSVSTLTIQRTQQEDSAVYLCASSLSGADQYFGPGTRLTVT.

The chain joins TRBV11-2 to TRBJ1-1, with TRBD1 matching 7 bases. After removal of 4 bases from V and 4 bases from J, the junction contained 6 bases not matched to a gene. In germline, CDR1 is SGHAT, CDR2 FQNNGV. The CDR3 sequence is 14 residues long. This CDR3 is CASSSTGKGTEAFF. The CDR3 DNA sequence: TGTGCCAGCAGCTCGACAGGGAAGGGCACTGAAGCTTTCTTT.

The J gene is TRBJ1-2, the V gene TRBV6-7, with D possibly matching TRBD1 (5 bases). TRBV6-7 is classed as an ORF, of uncertain function. This CDR3 has 14 amino acids. V shed 0 bases and J shed 7 bases, with 12 bases lying between them. CDR3 protein: CASSYSIGGGGYTF. The CDR3 DNA reads TGTGCCAGCAGTTACTCGATCGGGGGGGGTGGCTACACCTTC.

This sequence joins TRBV30 and TRBJ1-6; 10 bases line up with TRBD1. J was trimmed by 7 bases and V by 5 bases; bases with no gene match: 11. Looked up from germline, CDR1 is GTSNPN and CDR2 is SVGIG (reference sequence). This CDR3 is built from 16 residues. The CDR3 sequence is CAWRPTRTGGNSPLHF. In DNA form, the CDR3 reads TGTGCCTGGCGGCCCACCCGGACAGGGGGAAATTCACCCCTCCACTTT.

This chain uses TRBV9 with TRBJ2-7, with TRBD1 matching over 11 bases. Per the germline V gene, CDR1 is SGDLS and CDR2 is YYNGEE. Trimming removed 0 bases from V and 10 bases from J; junction bases left unmatched: 6. The CDR3 is 14 residues long. The CDR3 is CASSVGWTGGAQYF. CDR3 in DNA: TGTGCCAGCAGCGTAGGGTGGACAGGGGGCGCTCAGTACTTC.

The gene calls are TRBV7-6 and TRBJ2-3; the match to TRBD1 covers 8 bases. With 1 base clipped from V and 0 bases from J, the junction kept 6 bases outside the gene matches. CDR1 and CDR2 (germline): SGHVS, FNYEAQ. The CDR3 contains 17 residues. The CDR3 protein is CASSLGTGPSSTDTQYF. The CDR3 nucleotides read TGTGCCAGCAGCTTAGGGACAGGGCCTTCTAGCACAGATACGCAGTATTTT.

The chain is built from TRBV5-1 and TRBJ1-2; possible D gene TRBD1, 6 bases. This CDR3 contains 14 residues. Germline V gives CDR1 SGHRS, CDR2 YFSETQ. Trimming cost V 4 bases and J 3 bases, with 13 bases left between them. The CDR3 here is CASSPGTTYYGYTF. Here the CDR3 DNA reads TGCGCCAGCAGCCCCGGGACAACTTACTATGGCTACACCTTC. The entire variable domain, with the rest obtained from reference TRBV5-1 and TRBJ1-2, is as follows: KAGVTQTPRYLIKTRGQQVTLSCSPISGHRSVSWYQQTPGQGLQFLFEYFSETQRNKGNFPGRFSGRQFSNSRSEMNVSTLELGDSALYLCASSPGTTYYGYTFGSGTRLTVV.